This TCR beta chain was sequenced for a study of cytomegalovirus exposure and HLA in healthy donors. Researchers ran the PCR with 60 Vbeta and 13 Jbeta primers. Only in-frame clones appear in the TCRdb table, and some are missing; sequencing was by immunoSEQ multiplex PCR. The sample lists 120,000 or so clones, about 78% occurring once. Remarks on this clone: The antigen remains unidentified.

This CDR3 is 17 amino acids long. The V end was cut by 1 base, the J end by 3 bases, with 19 bases between. Germline V CDR1 and CDR2: MDHEN, SYDVKM. Whole-study results and caveats: Of the V segments, some could not be distinguished, including TRBV6-2 and TRBV6-3, and were excluded. The majority of TCR sequences were rare, yet some public TCRs appeared in many donors.

The sequence was obtained from a woman aged 40 to 50 in good health and CMV-seropositive. V is TRBV28 and J is TRBJ2-7; weak D call: TRBD2 (5 bases). Sequencing was done on a sample of PBMCs. In DNA form, the CDR3 reads TGTGCCAGCAGTTTATCCACCGACGGAGAGGGAAACTACGAGCAGTACTTC. Amino acid sequence: CASSLSTDGEGNYEQYF.